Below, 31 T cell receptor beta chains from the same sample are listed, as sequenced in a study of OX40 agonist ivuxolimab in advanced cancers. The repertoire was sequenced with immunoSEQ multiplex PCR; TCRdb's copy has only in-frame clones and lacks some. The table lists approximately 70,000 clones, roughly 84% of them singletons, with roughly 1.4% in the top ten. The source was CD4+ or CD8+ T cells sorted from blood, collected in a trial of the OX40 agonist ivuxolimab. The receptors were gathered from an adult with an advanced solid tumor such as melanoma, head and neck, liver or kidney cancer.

DNA of the CDR3: TGTGCCAGCCCTGGACCGCGAGGGGATGGCTACACCTTC. Protein product: CASPGPRGDGYTF. The gene calls are TRBV21-1 and TRBJ1-2. TRBV21-1 is termed a pseudogene. This CDR3 is 13 amino acids long.

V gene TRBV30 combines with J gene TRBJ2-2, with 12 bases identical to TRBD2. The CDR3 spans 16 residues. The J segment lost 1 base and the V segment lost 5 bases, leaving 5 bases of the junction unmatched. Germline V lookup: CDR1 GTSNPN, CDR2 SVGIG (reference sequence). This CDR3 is CAWGRTSGKNTGELFF. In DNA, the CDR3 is TGTGCCTGGGGTCGGACTAGCGGGAAGAACACCGGGGAGCTGTTTTTT.

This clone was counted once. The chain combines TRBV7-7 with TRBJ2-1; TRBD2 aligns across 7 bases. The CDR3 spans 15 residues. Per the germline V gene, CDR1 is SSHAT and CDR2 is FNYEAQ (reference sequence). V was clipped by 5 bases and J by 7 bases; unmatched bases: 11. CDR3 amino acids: CASSGAGRGLNEQFF. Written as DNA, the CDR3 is TGTGCCAGCAGCGGAGCAGGGAGGGGTCTGAATGAGCAGTTCTTC.

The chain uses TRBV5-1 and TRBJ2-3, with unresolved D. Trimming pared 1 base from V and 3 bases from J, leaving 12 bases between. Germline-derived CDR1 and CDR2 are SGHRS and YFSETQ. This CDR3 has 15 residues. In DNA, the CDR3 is TGCGCCAGCAGCTTGAACCGCGATCCTACAGATACGCAGTATTTT. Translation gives CASSLNRDPTDTQYF.

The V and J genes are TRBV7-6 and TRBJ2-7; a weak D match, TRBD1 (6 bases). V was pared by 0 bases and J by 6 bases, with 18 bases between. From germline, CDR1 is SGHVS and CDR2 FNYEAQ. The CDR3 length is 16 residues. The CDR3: CASSLAQGSGVIEQYF. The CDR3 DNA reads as TGTGCCAGCAGCTTAGCTCAGGGGAGTGGGGTCATCGAGCAGTACTTC.

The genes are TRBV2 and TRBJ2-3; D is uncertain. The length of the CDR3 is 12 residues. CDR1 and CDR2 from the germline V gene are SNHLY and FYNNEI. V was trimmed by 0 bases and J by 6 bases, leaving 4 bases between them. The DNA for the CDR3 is TGTGCCAGCAGTGAAGCCACCGATACGCAGTATTTT. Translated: CASSEATDTQYF.

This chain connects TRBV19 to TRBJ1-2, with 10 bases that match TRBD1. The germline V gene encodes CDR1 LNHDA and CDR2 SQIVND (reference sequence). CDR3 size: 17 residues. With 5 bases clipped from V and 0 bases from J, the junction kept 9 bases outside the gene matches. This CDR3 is CASSSAGTGEPNYGYTF. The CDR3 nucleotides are TGTGCCAGTAGTTCGGCCGGGACAGGGGAACCTAACTATGGCTACACCTTC.

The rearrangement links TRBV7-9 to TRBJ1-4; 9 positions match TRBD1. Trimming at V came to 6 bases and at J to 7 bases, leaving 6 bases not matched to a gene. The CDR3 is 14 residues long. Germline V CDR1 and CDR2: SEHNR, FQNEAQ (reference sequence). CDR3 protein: CASRGTGMGEKLFF. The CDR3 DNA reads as TGTGCCAGCAGGGGGACAGGGATGGGTGAAAAACTGTTTTTT. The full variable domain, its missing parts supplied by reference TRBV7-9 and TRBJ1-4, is DTGVSQNPRHKITKRGQNVTFRCDPISEHNRLYWYRQTLGQGPEFLTYFQNEAQLEKSRLLSDRFSAERPKGSFSTLEIQRTEQGDSAMYLCASRGTGMGEKLFFGSGTQLSVL.

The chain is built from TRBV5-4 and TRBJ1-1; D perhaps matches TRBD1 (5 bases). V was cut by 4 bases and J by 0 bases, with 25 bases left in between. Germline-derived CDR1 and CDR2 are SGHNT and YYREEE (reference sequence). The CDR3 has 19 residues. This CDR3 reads CASSRGHGGGIPMNTEAFF. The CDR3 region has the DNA TGTGCCAGCAGCCGCGGCCATGGGGGGGGAATTCCGATGAACACTGAAGCTTTCTTT.

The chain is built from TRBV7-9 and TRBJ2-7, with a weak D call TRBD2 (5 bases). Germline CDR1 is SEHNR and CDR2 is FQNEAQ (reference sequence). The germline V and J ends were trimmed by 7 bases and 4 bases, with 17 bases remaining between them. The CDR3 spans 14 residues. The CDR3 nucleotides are TGTGCCAGCACCATATCCGGGATCGGTTACGAGCAGTACTTC. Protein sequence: CASTISGIGYEQYF.

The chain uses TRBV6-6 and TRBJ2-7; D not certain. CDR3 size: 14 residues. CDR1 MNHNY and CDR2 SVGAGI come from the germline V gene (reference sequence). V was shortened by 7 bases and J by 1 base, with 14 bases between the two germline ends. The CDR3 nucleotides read TGTGCCAGCAATAACAGAAGAGGATCCTACGAGCAGTACTTC. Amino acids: CASNNRRGSYEQYF.

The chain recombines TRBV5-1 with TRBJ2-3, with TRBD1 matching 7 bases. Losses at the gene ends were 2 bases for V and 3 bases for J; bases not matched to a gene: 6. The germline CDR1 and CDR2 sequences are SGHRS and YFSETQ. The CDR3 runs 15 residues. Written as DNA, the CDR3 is TGCGCCAGCAGCTTAGACAGGGCGGTGACAGATACGCAGTATTTT. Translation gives CASSLDRAVTDTQYF.

The CDR3 sequence: CASSYISRQPYEQYF. DNA of the CDR3: TGTGCCAGCAGTTACATTTCGAGGCAACCCTACGAGCAGTACTTC. The chain is built from TRBV6-5 and TRBJ2-7, with D uncertain. CDR1 MNHEY and CDR2 SVGAGI come from the germline V gene. This CDR3 has 15 amino acids. The V end was cut by 2 bases, the J end by 2 bases, with 13 bases between.

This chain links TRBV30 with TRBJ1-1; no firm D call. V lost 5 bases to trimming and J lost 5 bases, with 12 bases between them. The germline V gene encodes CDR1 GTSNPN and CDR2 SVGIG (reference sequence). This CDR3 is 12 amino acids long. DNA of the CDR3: TGTGCCTGGGGTCGCGGAGGGACTGAAGCTTTCTTT. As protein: CAWGRGGTEAFF.

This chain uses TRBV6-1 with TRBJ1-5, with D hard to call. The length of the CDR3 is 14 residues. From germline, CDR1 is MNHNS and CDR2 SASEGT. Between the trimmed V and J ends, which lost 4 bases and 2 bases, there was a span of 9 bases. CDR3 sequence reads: CASSGSAGNQPQHF. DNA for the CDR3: TGTGCCAGCAGTGGATCGGCGGGCAATCAGCCCCAGCATTTT.

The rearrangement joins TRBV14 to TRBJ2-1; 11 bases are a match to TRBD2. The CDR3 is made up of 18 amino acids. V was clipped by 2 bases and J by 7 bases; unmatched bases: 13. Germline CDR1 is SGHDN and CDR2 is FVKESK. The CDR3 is CASSQLLGASGGRNEQFF. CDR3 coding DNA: TGTGCCAGCAGCCAACTCCTTGGGGCTAGCGGGGGGAGGAATGAGCAGTTCTTC. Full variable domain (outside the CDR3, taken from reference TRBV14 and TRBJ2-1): EAGVTQFPSHSVIEKGQTVTLRCDPISGHDNLYWYRRVMGKEIKFLLHFVKESKQDESGMPNNRFLAERTGGTYSTLKVQPAELEDSGVYFCASSQLLGASGGRNEQFFGPGTRLTVL.

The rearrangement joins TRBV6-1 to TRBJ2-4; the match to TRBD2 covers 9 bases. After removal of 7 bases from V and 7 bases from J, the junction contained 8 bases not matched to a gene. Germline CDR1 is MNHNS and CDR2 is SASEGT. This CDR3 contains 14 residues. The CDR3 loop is CASIWAGGPNIQYF. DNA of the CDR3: TGTGCCAGCATTTGGGCGGGGGGGCCGAACATTCAGTACTTC.

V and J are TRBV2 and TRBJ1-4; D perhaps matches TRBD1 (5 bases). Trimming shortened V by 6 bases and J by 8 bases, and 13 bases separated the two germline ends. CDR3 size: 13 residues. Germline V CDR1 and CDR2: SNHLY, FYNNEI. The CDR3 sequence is CASSGTVGEKLFF. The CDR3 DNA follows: TGTGCCAGCAGCGGGACCGTAGGGGAAAAACTGTTTTTT. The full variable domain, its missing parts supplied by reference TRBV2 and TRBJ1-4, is EPEVTQTPSHQVTQMGQEVILRCVPISNHLYFYWYRQILGQKVEFLVSFYNNEISEKSEIFDDQFSVERPDGSNFTLKIRSTKLEDSAMYFCASSGTVGEKLFFGSGTQLSVL.

This CDR3 reads CASSQGFGTEAFF. The CDR3 DNA sequence: TGTGCCAGTAGTCAGGGTTTTGGCACTGAAGCTTTCTTT. This chain links TRBV19 with TRBJ1-1, with D possibly matching TRBD1 (5 bases). Germline V gene data show CDR1 as LNHDA and CDR2 as SQIVND (reference sequence). V was pared by 5 bases and J by 4 bases, with 11 bases between. The CDR3 spans 13 residues.

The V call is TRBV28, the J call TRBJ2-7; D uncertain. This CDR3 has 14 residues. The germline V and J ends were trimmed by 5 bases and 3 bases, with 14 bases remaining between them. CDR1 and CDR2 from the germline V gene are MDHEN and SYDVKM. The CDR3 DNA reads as TGTGCCAGCAGTCCCGAGACAAGGTACTACGAGCAGTACTTC. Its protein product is CASSPETRYYEQYF.

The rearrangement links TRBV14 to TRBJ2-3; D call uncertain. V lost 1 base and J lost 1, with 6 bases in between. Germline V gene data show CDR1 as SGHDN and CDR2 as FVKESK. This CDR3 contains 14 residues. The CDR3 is CASSQVTRTDTQYF. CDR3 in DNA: TGTGCCAGCAGCCAAGTGACGCGCACAGATACGCAGTATTTT.

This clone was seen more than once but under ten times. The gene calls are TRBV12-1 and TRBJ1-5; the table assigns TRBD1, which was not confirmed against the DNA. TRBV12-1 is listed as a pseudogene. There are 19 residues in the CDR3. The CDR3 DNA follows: TGTGCCAGCAGCTTTGTAGGGCCCAGGGGCCCGTACAAGGGGCAGCCCCAGCATTTT. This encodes CASSFVGPRGPYKGQPQHF.

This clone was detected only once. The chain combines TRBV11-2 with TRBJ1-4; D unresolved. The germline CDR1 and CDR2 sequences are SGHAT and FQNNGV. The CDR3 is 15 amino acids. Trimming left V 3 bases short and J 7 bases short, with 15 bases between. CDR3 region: CASSLRRARGEKLFF. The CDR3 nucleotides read TGTGCCAGCAGCTTGCGGCGGGCGAGAGGTGAAAAACTGTTTTTT. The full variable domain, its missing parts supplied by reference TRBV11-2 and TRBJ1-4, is EAGVAQSPRYKIIEKRQSVAFWCNPISGHATLYWYQQILGQGPKLLIQFQNNGVVDDSQLPKDRFSAERLKGVDSTLKIQPAKLEDSAVYLCASSLRRARGEKLFFGSGTQLSVL.

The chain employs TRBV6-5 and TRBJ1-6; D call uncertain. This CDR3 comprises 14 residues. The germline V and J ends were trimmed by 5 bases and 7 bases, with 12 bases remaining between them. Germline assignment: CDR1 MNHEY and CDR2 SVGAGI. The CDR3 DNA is TGTGCCAGCAGTCGGACCACGTTGAATTCACCCCTCCACTTT. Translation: CASSRTTLNSPLHF.

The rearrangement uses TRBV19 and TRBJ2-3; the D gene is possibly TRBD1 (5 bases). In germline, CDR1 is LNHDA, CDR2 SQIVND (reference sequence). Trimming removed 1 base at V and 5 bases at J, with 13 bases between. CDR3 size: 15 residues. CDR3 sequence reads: CASSIGAGFRDTQYF. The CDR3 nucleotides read TGTGCCAGTAGTATAGGGGCAGGGTTCAGAGATACGCAGTATTTT.

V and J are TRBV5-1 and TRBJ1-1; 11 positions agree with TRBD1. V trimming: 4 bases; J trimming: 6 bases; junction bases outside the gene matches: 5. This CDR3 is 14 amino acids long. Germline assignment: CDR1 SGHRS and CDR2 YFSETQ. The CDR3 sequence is CASSRGQGEAEAFF. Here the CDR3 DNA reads TGCGCCAGCAGCAGGGGACAGGGGGAAGCTGAAGCTTTCTTT.

CDR3 sequence: CASSKGGDRTDTQYF. CDR3 in DNA: TGTGCCAGCAGCAAAGGAGGGGACCGCACAGATACGCAGTATTTT. The J gene is TRBJ2-3, the V gene TRBV21-1. TRBV21-1 is a pseudogene locus. CDR3 length equals 15 residues.

The chain's CDR3 is CASSWGDRETQYF. CDR3 DNA sequence: TGCGCCAGCAGTTGGGGGGATAGGGAGACCCAGTACTTC. The chain links TRBV5-1 to TRBJ2-5, with TRBD2 as a possible D gene (6 bases). V dropped 5 bases and J dropped 5 bases, with 13 bases sitting between them. The CDR3 has 13 residues. The germline CDR1 and CDR2 sequences are SGHRS and YFSETQ.

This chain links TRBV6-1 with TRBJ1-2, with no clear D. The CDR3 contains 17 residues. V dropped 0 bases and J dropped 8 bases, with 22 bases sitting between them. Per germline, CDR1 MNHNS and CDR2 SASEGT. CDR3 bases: TGTGCCAGCAGTGAAGCTACTAGATGGGGTACCGTGGGGGGCTACACCTTC. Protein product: CASSEATRWGTVGGYTF.

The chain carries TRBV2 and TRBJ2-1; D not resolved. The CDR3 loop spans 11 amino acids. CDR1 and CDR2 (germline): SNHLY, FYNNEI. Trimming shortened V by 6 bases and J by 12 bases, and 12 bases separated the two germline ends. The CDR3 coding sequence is TGTGCCAGCAGAAACTCCGGCGGGCAGTTCTTC. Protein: CASRNSGGQFF.

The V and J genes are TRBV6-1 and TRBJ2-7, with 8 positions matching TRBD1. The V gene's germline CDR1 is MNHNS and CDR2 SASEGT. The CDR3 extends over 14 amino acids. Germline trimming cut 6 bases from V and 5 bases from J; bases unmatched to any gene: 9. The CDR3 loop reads CASRVQGEVDEQYF. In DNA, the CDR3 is TGTGCCAGCAGAGTACAGGGGGAGGTTGACGAGCAGTACTTC.